Shown below are 21 T cell receptor beta chains from a single sample sequenced in a study of molecular identifiers for immune sequencing clone quantification. TCRdb independently ran MiXCR on the PCR reads; one entry per CDR3 protein. In the table there are around 460,000 distinct CDR3 sequences, over 20% of which are singletons. The sample comprised naive CD8+ T cells from blood, with Jurkat cell RNA spiked in. Sample subset: FACS-sorted CD8+CD4-CCR7+CD45RA+ naive T cells. The receptors originated from a human donor in good health. Some libraries in this study had Jurkat cell RNA spiked in.

The rearrangement links TRBV19 to TRBJ2-1, with TRBD2 identical over 7 bases. The CDR3 consists of 16 residues. Germline lookup yields CDR1 LNHDA and CDR2 SQIVND (reference sequence). J lost 4 bases, V lost 2 bases, and 8 bases had no gene match. CDR3 amino acids: CASSISGAASYNEQFF. CDR3 in DNA: TGTGCCAGTAGTATAAGCGGGGCTGCGAGTTACAATGAGCAGTTCTTC.

This clonotype was detected only a few times. This rearrangement joins TRBV19 to TRBJ1-4; 7 bases match TRBD1. The germline gives CDR1 LNHDA, CDR2 SQIVND (reference sequence). Trimming took 3 bases from V and 7 from J; bases not matched to a gene: 5. The CDR3 extends over 14 amino acids. CDR3 DNA sequence: TGTGCCAGTAGTATTATGGGGACAGTTGAAAAACTGTTTTTT. It translates to CASSIMGTVEKLFF.

The J gene is TRBJ2-5, the V gene TRBV5-4; TRBD2 matches 7 bases. The CDR3 extends over 16 amino acids. The V and J ends lost 4 bases and 2 bases, in that order; junction bases with no gene match: 11. Germline V lookup: CDR1 SGHNT, CDR2 YYREEE (reference sequence). This CDR3 is CASSTPGTIPQETQYF. The CDR3 DNA follows: TGTGCCAGCAGCACGCCCGGGACTATTCCTCAAGAGACCCAGTACTTC.

As to this clonotype: The final CDR3 position lacks the conserved phenylalanine or tryptophan, pointing to a likely read error. The chain employs TRBV9 and TRBJ2-7; 7 bases are a match to TRBD1. V lost 0 bases, J lost 1 base, and 1 base stayed unmatched. This CDR3 comprises 14 residues. Looked up from germline, CDR1 is SGDLS and CDR2 is YYNGEE. The CDR3, as DNA: TGTGCCAGCAGCGTAGTGGGACAGTCCTACGAGCAGTACTCC. Translating gives CASSVVGQSYEQYS.

V is TRBV7-2 and J is TRBJ2-1; 7 positions match TRBD2. The CDR3 extends over 14 amino acids. V lost 3 bases to trimming and J lost 9 bases; unmatched junction nucleotides: 8. Looked up from germline, CDR1 is SGHTA and CDR2 is FQGNSA. In nucleotides, the CDR3 is TGTGCCAGCAGCTTTGCGGGGGTTAGTTGTGAGCAGTTCTTC. Its translation: CASSFAGVSCEQFF.

Turning to this clonotype: A read error may be the cause here, since a much bigger clone is one base away. This sequence joins TRBV3-1 and TRBJ2-7, with D possibly TRBD2 on 7 matching bases. Germline-derived CDR1 and CDR2 are LGHDT and YNNKEL (reference sequence). This CDR3 region has 14 residues. The germline V and J ends were trimmed by 6 bases and 5 bases, with 17 bases remaining between them. The CDR3, as DNA: TGTGCCAGCAGGTCGGCGGGGGCACCCCACGAGCAGTACTTC. It is translated as CASRSAGAPHEQYF.

This clonotype appeared many times. The chain carries TRBV29-1 and TRBJ2-2; D is uncertain. The V gene lost 5 bases and the J gene lost 4 bases, with 8 bases spanning the gap. This CDR3 contains 12 residues. CDR1 SQVTM and CDR2 ANQGSEA come from the germline V gene. DNA for the CDR3: TGCAGCGTTTCTGGATTCACCGGGGAGCTGTTTTTT. Protein product: CSVSGFTGELFF.

The V call is TRBV12-3 or TRBV12-4, the J call TRBJ1-1; perhaps TRBD1 as D (5 bases). The CDR3 totals 13 residues. Trimming left V 5 bases short and J 8 bases short, with 15 bases between. The DNA of the CDR3 is TGTGCCAGCAGTAGGGACGCCCAAGGGGAAGCTTTCTTT. It specifies CASSRDAQGEAFF.

This clonotype was recorded a few times. The chain carries TRBV7-9 and TRBJ2-7; 9 bases map to TRBD2. CDR1 is SEHNR, CDR2 FQNEAQ, per germline (reference sequence). V was clipped by 1 base and J by 3 bases; unmatched bases: 7. The CDR3 consists of 16 residues. The CDR3 DNA sequence: TGTGCCAGCAGCTTAGTGTCTAGCGGGGTATACTACGAGCAGTACTTC. The encoded protein is CASSLVSSGVYYEQYF.

This clonotype was observed at least ten times. J is TRBJ1-1 and V is TRBV4-1, with D unclear. The V end was cut by 4 bases, the J end by 7 bases, with 10 bases between. CDR1 MGHRA and CDR2 YSYEKL come from the germline V gene. The CDR3 spans 12 residues. CDR3 protein: CASSPGRLEAFF. CDR3 nucleotide sequence: TGCGCCAGCAGCCCTGGGAGGCTTGAAGCTTTCTTT.

The chain has TRBV12-3 or TRBV12-4 and TRBJ2-2; 7 bases are shared with TRBD2. J was trimmed by 1 base and V by 8 bases; bases with no gene match: 4. The CDR3 spans 14 residues. The CDR3 sequence: CASAAGENTGELFF. CDR3 nucleotides: TGTGCCAGCGCCGCGGGAGAGAACACCGGGGAGCTGTTTTTT.

Ten or more counts support this clonotype. This chain links TRBV4-2 with TRBJ2-5; D is unclear. Trimming took 1 base from V and 4 from J, leaving 7 bases between them. The germline gives CDR1 LGHNA, CDR2 YNFKEQ. The CDR3 loop spans 13 amino acids. CDR3 amino acids: CASSQGSPETQYF. The CDR3 DNA follows: TGTGCCAGCAGCCAAGGTTCCCCAGAGACCCAGTACTTC.

Note on this clonotype: A much larger clone differs by one base, so this may be a read error. The rearrangement uses TRBV4-1 and TRBJ2-3; 9 bases match TRBD2. The V gene's germline CDR1 is MGHRA and CDR2 YSYEKL. With 4 bases clipped from V and 5 bases from J, the junction kept 10 bases outside the gene matches. This CDR3 has 16 amino acids. DNA for the CDR3: TGCGCCAGCAGCCGTACACCAGCGGGAGGAGGAGATACGCAGTATTTT. Protein product: CASSRTPAGGGDTQYF.

The chain recombines TRBV5-1 with TRBJ1-1; D not resolved. CDR1 and CDR2 (germline): SGHRS, YFSETQ. The V gene lost 0 bases and the J gene lost 1 base, with 7 bases spanning the gap. The CDR3 has 14 residues. For the CDR3, the DNA is TGCGCCAGCAGCTTGGCTGGGCAGAACACTGAAGCTTTCTTT. This gives the protein CASSLAGQNTEAFF.

This clonotype has a handful of counts. This chain joins TRBV9 and TRBJ2-7; the D is unclear. This CDR3 spans 13 amino acids. Germline assignment: CDR1 SGDLS and CDR2 YYNGEE. V shed 3 bases and J shed 3 bases, with 10 bases lying between them. DNA for the CDR3: TGTGCCAGCAGCGCGGAACAGAACTACGAGCAGTACTTC. This sequence encodes CASSAEQNYEQYF.

Comments on this clonotype: A clone one base away is much larger, so this may be a read error. CDR3 DNA sequence: TGCGCCGGCAGCCCCCGGACTAGCGGCACAGATACGCAGTATTTT. It specifies CAGSPRTSGTDTQYF. This rearrangement joins TRBV4-1 to TRBJ2-3; TRBD2 matches at 9 bases. Germline V gene sequence: CDR1 MGHRA, CDR2 YSYEKL. This CDR3 is 15 amino acids long.

This clonotype was seen at least ten times. V is TRBV5-1 and J is TRBJ2-7; 9 nucleotides line up with TRBD1. In germline, CDR1 is SGHRS, CDR2 YFSETQ. This CDR3 has 14 amino acids. After removal of 1 base from V and 4 bases from J, the junction contained 3 bases not matched to a gene. The CDR3 region is CASSLSGQGYEQYF. CDR3 DNA: TGCGCCAGCAGCTTGTCGGGACAGGGTTACGAGCAGTACTTC.

The table lists this clonotype with many counts. The chain is built from TRBV12-3 or TRBV12-4 and TRBJ1-1; TRBD1 is a possible D gene (6 bases). The CDR3 has 12 amino acids. V lost 3 bases and J lost 8, with 10 bases in between. The chain's CDR3 is CASSFWTEEAFF. CDR3 coding DNA: TGTGCCAGCAGTTTTTGGACAGAGGAAGCTTTCTTT.

Concerning this clonotype: A read error may explain this, as a much larger clone is one base away. The conserved phenylalanine or tryptophan normally closing the CDR3 is absent here, so this likely arose from a read error. V is TRBV7-9 and J is TRBJ1-1; D may be TRBD1 (6 bases). Germline CDR1 and CDR2: SEHNR and FQNEAQ (reference sequence). The ends were cut back, 4 bases at V and 5 bases at J, with 17 bases in the middle. The CDR3 has 15 residues. The CDR3 DNA reads TGTGCCAGCAGCTCCCCTGGGCAGGGGAGGACTGAAGCTTTCCTT. Its translation: CASSSPGQGRTEAFL.

The J gene is TRBJ2-5, the V gene TRBV30; D gene uncertain. CDR1 and CDR2 (germline): GTSNPN, SVGIG (reference sequence). V was clipped by 0 bases and J by 1 base, with 9 bases between them. The CDR3 length is 14 residues. This CDR3 is CAWSVQTPQETQYF. Here the CDR3 DNA reads TGTGCCTGGAGTGTACAGACTCCCCAAGAGACCCAGTACTTC.

The V gene is TRBV2, the J gene TRBJ2-7, with 8 bases identical to TRBD2. Losses at the gene ends were 0 bases for V and 6 bases for J; bases not matched to a gene: 10. CDR3 length: 16 residues. The germline gives CDR1 SNHLY, CDR2 FYNNEI. CDR3 protein: CASSEASGGPWVEQYF. The DNA for the CDR3 is TGTGCCAGCAGTGAAGCGTCGGGAGGGCCTTGGGTCGAGCAGTACTTC.